The clone carrying this T cell receptor beta chain was found once. Its antigen is not identified. This sample was taken from a study of cytomegalovirus exposure and HLA in healthy donors. Looking at the study overall: Across some 400 genotyped donors, 81% landed in the Caucasian-associated ancestry cluster. Overall study findings and caveats: The Asian-associated ancestry cluster reportedly had fewer N-insertions than the roughly 670-donor mean in a later analysis. Most TCRs appeared rarely, but some public TCRs recurred in many donors.

The CDR3 consists of 16 residues. Between the trimmed V and J ends, which lost 3 bases and 0 bases, there was a span of 14 bases. The germline V gene encodes CDR1 WSHSY and CDR2 SAAADI. PCR involved 60 Vbeta and 13 Jbeta primers. The table came from immunoSEQ multiplex PCR; TCRdb's copy has only in-frame clones and leaves some out. The profile covers some 170,000 clones, with around 86% appearing a single time and about 4% taken by the ten largest. Input material: PBMCs. This sequence joins TRBV10-2 and TRBJ1-1, with D tentatively TRBD1 (6 bases). The receptor was derived from a middle-aged man in good health and CMV-seropositive. The CDR3 loop reads CASSETGLDVNTEAFF. The CDR3 DNA follows: TGCGCCAGCAGTGAAACAGGGTTGGATGTGAACACTGAAGCTTTCTTT.